These 25 T cell receptor beta chains originate from one sample sequenced in a study of Ad26.COV2.S vaccination and SARS-CoV-2 variants. Noted treatment: some 20 received Ad26.COV2.S at low or high dose, single or two shots; about 5 received placebo; per-sample allocation not given. Collection of the samples took place on day 63 after the first injection of vaccine or placebo. Profiling relied on immunoSEQ multiplex PCR, and the TCRdb table lists in-frame clones only, not all of them. The sample contains a few hundred thousand clones, about four fifths of which appear only once. This sample comprised peripheral blood, obtained in a trial of Ad26.COV2.S vaccine versus placebo. The origin of the receptors is a person between 18 and 65 years old who received the Ad26.COV2.S COVID-19 vaccine or a placebo.

This chain connects TRBV6-2 or TRBV6-3 to TRBJ2-5; D is perhaps TRBD2 (6 bases). This CDR3 contains 15 residues. Trimming pared 5 bases from V and 5 bases from J, leaving 18 bases between. The V gene's germline CDR1 is MNHEY and CDR2 SVGEGT. CDR3 DNA sequence: TGTGCCAGCAGTCAGCTTGGGCGGGGAAGGGAGACCCAGTACTTC. Residues: CASSQLGRGRETQYF.

J is TRBJ1-2 and V is TRBV9; 7 nucleotides align to TRBD1. The CDR3 is 13 amino acids. Per the germline V gene, CDR1 is SGDLS and CDR2 is YYNGEE. With 4 bases clipped from V and 4 bases from J, the junction kept 4 bases outside the gene matches. This CDR3 is CASSLDRFYGYTF. CDR3 DNA sequence: TGTGCCAGCAGCTTGGACAGGTTCTATGGCTACACCTTC.

The V gene is TRBV9, the J gene TRBJ1-1, with TRBD1 identical over 7 bases. This CDR3 has 14 amino acids. CDR1 is SGDLS and CDR2 is YYNGEE in the germline V gene. V shed 3 bases and J 5 bases; nucleotides not matched to a gene: 7. This CDR3 is CASSDGQAWTEAFF. CDR3 in DNA: TGTGCCAGCAGCGACGGACAGGCTTGGACTGAAGCTTTCTTT.

The gene calls are TRBV19 and TRBJ1-1, with 11 bases identical to TRBD1. The CDR3 loop spans 16 amino acids. CDR1 LNHDA and CDR2 SQIVND come from the germline V gene (reference sequence). V trimming: 6 bases; J trimming: 5 bases; junction bases outside the gene matches: 11. As DNA, the CDR3 is TGTGCCAGTAGCTACTCCGGGACAGGGGGACGGACTGAAGCTTTCTTT. This codes for CASSYSGTGGRTEAFF.

This chain links TRBV5-4 with TRBJ1-6, with 8 nucleotides matching TRBD1. Looked up from germline, CDR1 is SGHNT and CDR2 is YYREEE (reference sequence). The CDR3 has 15 amino acids. After removal of 4 bases from V and 9 bases from J, the junction contained 9 bases not matched to a gene. CDR3 in amino acids: CASSPGQGNGSPLHF. For the CDR3, the DNA is TGTGCCAGCAGCCCTGGACAGGGAAACGGTTCACCCCTCCACTTT.

The V gene is TRBV7-3, the J gene TRBJ1-1; possible D gene TRBD1, 5 bases. Trimming pared 6 bases from V and 1 base from J, leaving 9 bases between. Germline-derived CDR1 and CDR2 are SGHTA and FQGTGA. The CDR3 runs 13 residues. CDR3 nucleotide sequence: TGTGCCAGCAGGGAACAGGAGAACACTGAAGCTTTCTTT. Translated, it gives CASREQENTEAFF.

The V and J genes are TRBV6-5 and TRBJ1-5; 8 bases are shared with TRBD1. The CDR3 is made up of 13 amino acids. Unmatched junction bases numbered 4, after V lost 5 bases and J lost 7 bases. Germline lookup yields CDR1 MNHEY and CDR2 SVGAGI. The CDR3 DNA reads as TGTGCCAGCAGTCGACAGGGGAAGCAGCCCCAGCATTTT. Residues: CASSRQGKQPQHF.

The V gene is TRBV5-8, the J gene TRBJ2-7; a possible D gene is TRBD2 (5 bases). Deletions cut 3 bases from V and 3 bases from J, with 13 bases between. The CDR3 has 14 residues. CDR1 and CDR2 (germline): SGHTS, YDEGEE. In nucleotides, the CDR3 is TGTGCCAGCAGCTCCCGGGCAGGAGGCTACGAGCAGTACTTC. It translates to CASSSRAGGYEQYF.

This clone was detected once. The chain combines TRBV6-5 with TRBJ2-7; a possible D gene is TRBD2 (7 bases). The germline V gene encodes CDR1 MNHEY and CDR2 SVGAGI. The CDR3 extends over 14 amino acids. V shed 7 bases and J shed 5 bases, with 18 bases lying between them. In DNA, the CDR3 is TGTGCCAGCAATCGAAGGGGGGGGCTCGACGAGCAGTACTTC. Amino acids: CASNRRGGLDEQYF.

The chain links TRBV12-3 or TRBV12-4 to TRBJ2-5, with a weak D call TRBD1 (6 bases). The germline V and J ends were trimmed by 6 bases and 4 bases, with 12 bases remaining between them. There are 13 residues in the CDR3. The CDR3 coding sequence is TGTGCCAGCAGGTACAGGGATAGAGAGACCCAGTACTTC. Encoded protein: CASRYRDRETQYF.

The chain couples TRBV19 to TRBJ2-1, with a possible D match to TRBD2 (7 bases). Trimming pared 0 bases from V and 7 bases from J, leaving 16 bases between. There are 16 residues in the CDR3. Germline-derived CDR1 and CDR2 are LNHDA and SQIVND (reference sequence). CDR3 amino acids: CASSIDRWGGANEQFF. CDR3 sequence (DNA): TGTGCCAGTAGTATAGATCGCTGGGGGGGGGCGAATGAGCAGTTCTTC.

The gene calls are TRBV5-1 and TRBJ2-7, with D tentatively TRBD2 (6 bases). The V gene's germline CDR1 is SGHRS and CDR2 YFSETQ. This CDR3 spans 16 amino acids. The V end was cut by 4 bases, the J end by 0 bases, with 17 bases between. CDR3 region: CASSPSGTLSSYEQYF. The CDR3 nucleotides are TGCGCCAGCAGCCCCTCCGGGACTCTCAGCTCCTACGAGCAGTACTTC. Variable domain in full (rest from reference TRBV5-1 and TRBJ2-7): KAGVTQTPRYLIKTRGQQVTLSCSPISGHRSVSWYQQTPGQGLQFLFEYFSETQRNKGNFPGRFSGRQFSNSRSEMNVSTLELGDSALYLCASSPSGTLSSYEQYFGPGTRLTVT.

This clone has more than one count but fewer than ten. The chain has TRBV11-2 and TRBJ2-1, with a possible D match to TRBD2 (5 bases). The germline V gene encodes CDR1 SGHAT and CDR2 FQNNGV. The V and J ends lost 7 bases and 8 bases respectively, with 24 bases between them. CDR3 size: 16 residues. The CDR3 region is CASTTGKLLGSDEQFF. CDR3 nucleotides: TGTGCCAGCACCACGGGAAAGTTGCTCGGGTCCGATGAGCAGTTCTTC.

This chain links TRBV12-3 or TRBV12-4 with TRBJ2-7, with 7 positions matching TRBD1. CDR3 length: 13 amino acids. V lost 6 bases and J lost 5; bases outside the gene matches: 7. The DNA of the CDR3 is TGTGCCAGCAGACCGACAGGGAGCCACGAGCAGTACTTC. This encodes CASRPTGSHEQYF.

This clone has a single count. J is TRBJ2-3 and V is TRBV5-5; the D is unclear. Germline CDR1 is SGHKS and CDR2 is YYEKEE (reference sequence). Trimming removed 3 bases at V and 5 bases at J, with 10 bases between. The CDR3 sequence is 13 residues long. The CDR3 DNA reads TGTGCCAGCAGCTCGCTTGACGGAGATACGCAGTATTTT. This gives the protein CASSSLDGDTQYF.

V is TRBV19 and J is TRBJ1-2; D might be TRBD1 (5 bases). The V gene lost 5 bases and the J gene lost 2 bases, with 12 bases spanning the gap. Germline lookup yields CDR1 LNHDA and CDR2 SQIVND (reference sequence). This CDR3 has 14 residues. This chain's CDR3 is CASSPWGANYGYTF. The CDR3 DNA sequence: TGTGCCAGTAGTCCCTGGGGCGCGAACTATGGCTACACCTTC.

The chain combines TRBV30 with TRBJ2-5; no clear D. CDR1 is GTSNPN and CDR2 is SVGIG in the germline V gene (reference sequence). The CDR3 totals 14 residues. Trimming took 0 bases from V and 5 from J, leaving 13 bases between them. The chain's CDR3 is CAWSVGAGSETQYF. For the CDR3, the DNA is TGTGCCTGGAGTGTGGGCGCAGGCTCCGAGACCCAGTACTTC. The full variable domain, completed using reference TRBV30 and TRBJ2-5, is SQTIHQWPATLVQPVGSPLSLECTVEGTSNPNLYWYRQAAGRGLQLLFYSVGIGQISSEVPQNLSASRPQDRQFILSSKKLLLSDSGFYLCAWSVGAGSETQYFGPGTRLLVL.

J is TRBJ2-3 and V is TRBV18; 8 bases align to TRBD2. Trimming removed 1 base from V and 4 bases from J; junction bases left unmatched: 7. From germline, CDR1 is KGHSH and CDR2 LQKENI. CDR3 length: 16 amino acids. For the CDR3, the DNA is TGTGCCAGCTCACCACAGCTAGCGGGCGACGCAGATACGCAGTATTTT. This sequence encodes CASSPQLAGDADTQYF.

The rearrangement joins TRBV3-1 (or the pseudogene TRBV3-2) to TRBJ2-7; D unresolved. Trimming shortened V by 5 bases and J by 0 bases, and 2 bases separated the two germline ends. The CDR3 contains 11 residues. Germline CDR1 is LGHDT and CDR2 is YNNKEL (reference sequence). CDR3 in amino acids: CASSTSYEQYF. CDR3 DNA: TGTGCCAGCAGCACCTCCTACGAGCAGTACTTC.

The rearrangement joins TRBV19 to TRBJ1-2, with TRBD1 matching over 8 bases. The CDR3 has 13 amino acids. CDR1 and CDR2 from the germline V gene are LNHDA and SQIVND (reference sequence). J was trimmed by 7 bases and V by 5 bases; bases with no gene match: 6. The CDR3 coding sequence is TGTGCCAGTAGTGTCGGGACAGGAGGTGGCTACACCTTC. Residues: CASSVGTGGGYTF.

The rearrangement links TRBV3-1 (or the pseudogene TRBV3-2) to TRBJ2-7; 8 bases align to TRBD2. The germline V gene has CDR1 LGHDT and CDR2 YNNKEL (reference sequence). This CDR3 is 14 amino acids long. The J segment lost 10 bases and the V segment lost 0 bases, leaving 8 bases of the junction unmatched. CDR3 protein: CASSQDKTSVPQYF. Written as DNA, the CDR3 is TGTGCCAGCAGCCAAGATAAGACTAGCGTACCTCAGTACTTC.

J is TRBJ1-5 and V is TRBV10-3, with D perhaps matching TRBD1 (6 bases). The CDR3 consists of 17 residues. CDR1 is ENHRY, CDR2 SYGVKD, per germline. Trimming shortened V by 0 bases and J by 0 bases, and 12 bases separated the two germline ends. DNA of the CDR3: TGTGCCATCAGTGAGTCGGTGGGGGCTTATAGCAATCAGCCCCAGCATTTT. It translates to CAISESVGAYSNQPQHF.

The rearrangement links TRBV27 to TRBJ1-2, with D maybe TRBD1 (6 bases). CDR3 length: 16 amino acids. Trimming stripped 5 bases from V and 2 bases from J, with 18 bases between. The germline gives CDR1 MNHEY, CDR2 SMNVEV (reference sequence). DNA of the CDR3: TGTGCCAGCAGTCCCCTAGGGGGACTTCCAAACTATGGCTACACCTTC. Protein product: CASSPLGGLPNYGYTF.

This chain connects TRBV27 to TRBJ2-1, with unresolved D. This CDR3 contains 13 residues. V lost 6 bases and J lost 11, with 17 bases in between. Germline-derived CDR1 and CDR2 are MNHEY and SMNVEV (reference sequence). The CDR3 spells CASSPVRKLKQFF. CDR3 in DNA: TGTGCCAGCAGCCCTGTCAGGAAACTAAAGCAGTTCTTC.

The chain is built from TRBV6-1 and TRBJ1-2; TRBD1 is a possible D gene (6 bases). The germline V gene encodes CDR1 MNHNS and CDR2 SASEGT. The CDR3 is 12 amino acids. V lost 5 bases, J lost 8 bases, and 12 bases lay in between. CDR3 sequence: CASSHNREGYTF. The CDR3 DNA follows: TGTGCCAGCAGTCATAACAGGGAAGGCTACACCTTC.